A single sample is the source of the 28 T cell receptor beta chains below, sequenced in a study of chemoradiotherapy in HPV16-positive cancers. The assay was immunoSEQ multiplex PCR, and TCRdb's table has in-frame clones only and misses some. The data hold approximately 17,000 clones, with 60% to 80% observed a single time. Sample: tumor tissue, taken from a patient who underwent chemoradiotherapy. These TCRs come from a human donor with HPV-associated anogenital cancer.

The CDR3 DNA reads as TGTGCCAGCAGCCCCAGAGGGGATGGCTATGGCTACACCTTC. Residues: CASSPRGDGYGYTF. This rearrangement joins TRBV7-2 to TRBJ1-2; D may be TRBD1 (5 bases). The length of the CDR3 is 14 residues. From germline, CDR1 is SGHTA and CDR2 FQGNSA. With 5 bases removed from V and 4 bases from J, the gap between germline ends came to 14 bases.

V usage is TRBV27 and J usage is TRBJ1-2, with 7 bases matching TRBD1. Losses at the gene ends were 5 bases for V and 4 bases for J; bases not matched to a gene: 10. The CDR3 is 15 amino acids. Germline loops: CDR1 MNHEY, CDR2 SMNVEV (reference sequence). The CDR3 sequence: CASSLGTARGYGYTF. In DNA, the CDR3 is TGTGCCAGCAGTCTAGGGACAGCTAGGGGCTATGGCTACACCTTC.

This chain joins TRBV5-1 and TRBJ1-3; the D gene is possibly TRBD1 (6 bases). The CDR3 is made up of 17 amino acids. CDR1 is SGHRS, CDR2 YFSETQ, per germline. With 0 bases removed from V and 2 bases from J, the gap between germline ends came to 15 bases. CDR3 sequence: CASSLAPTGSAGNTIYF. The DNA of the CDR3 is TGCGCCAGCAGCTTGGCTCCTACAGGGTCTGCTGGAAACACCATATATTTT.

The chain uses TRBV5-4 and TRBJ1-1; D unresolved. The ends were cut back, 2 bases at V and 1 base at J, with 18 bases in the middle. Germline V gene lookup returns CDR1 SGHNT and CDR2 YYREEE (reference sequence). The CDR3 runs to 17 residues. The CDR3 here is CASSFTRLRVWNTEAFF. The CDR3 region has the DNA TGTGCCAGCAGCTTTACCCGCCTCCGGGTTTGGAACACTGAAGCTTTCTTT.

The chain couples TRBV23-1 to TRBJ2-1; D might be TRBD2 (9 bases). TRBV23-1 carries the ORF label, with uncertain function. V dropped 4 bases and J dropped 7 bases, with 26 bases sitting between them. The CDR3 spans 18 residues. As DNA, the CDR3 is TGCGCCAGCAGTCTACAGGGGGGGACTAGCAGGGTAGGGAATGAGCAGTTCTTC. It specifies CASSLQGGTSRVGNEQFF.

This clone was picked up one time. Different DNA sequences within this sample yield the same CDR3. V is TRBV6-6 and J is TRBJ2-3; the D is unclear. The V and J ends lost 5 bases and 2 bases respectively, with 5 bases between them. Germline assignment: CDR1 MNHNY and CDR2 SVGAGI (reference sequence). The CDR3 totals 12 residues. The CDR3 nucleotides read TGTGCCAGCAGTCCCTCCACAGATACGCAGTATTTT. Protein sequence: CASSPSTDTQYF.

The gene calls are TRBV7-2 and TRBJ2-7; 7 positions agree with TRBD1. Looked up from germline, CDR1 is SGHTA and CDR2 is FQGNSA. V was clipped by 4 bases and J by 3 bases; unmatched bases: 3. The CDR3 contains 13 residues. CDR3 amino acids: CASSWDSFYEQYF. CDR3 DNA: TGTGCCAGCAGCTGGGACAGCTTCTACGAGCAGTACTTC.

There are a few counts of this clone. J is TRBJ2-7 and V is TRBV5-4; D is possibly TRBD1 (6 bases). CDR3 length equals 13 residues. Trimming took off 5 bases at V and 3 bases at J, with 12 bases between the two ends. In germline, CDR1 is SGHNT, CDR2 YYREEE (reference sequence). The CDR3 is CASRRDNFYEQYF. The CDR3 coding sequence is TGTGCCAGCAGACGGGACAACTTCTACGAGCAGTACTTC. Supplemented by reference TRBV5-4 and TRBJ2-7, the full variable domain reads ETGVTQSPTHLIKTRGQQVTLRCSSQSGHNTVSWYQQALGQGPQFIFQYYREEENGRGNFPPRFSGLQFPNYSSELNVNALELDDSALYLCASRRDNFYEQYFGPGTRLTVT.

This chain joins TRBV6-5 and TRBJ1-4, with D unclear. V lost 6 bases, J lost 8 bases, and 16 bases lay in between. The CDR3 length is 14 residues. Germline-derived CDR1 and CDR2 are MNHEY and SVGAGI. DNA for the CDR3: TGTGCCAGCAGAGAAAATTGGGTCGGGGAAAAACTGTTTTTT. Encoded protein: CASRENWVGEKLFF.

The chain carries TRBV5-1 and TRBJ1-1; D may be TRBD1 (6 bases). V lost 4 bases and J 1 base, leaving 14 bases between the germline ends. There are 15 residues in the CDR3. Germline V gene lookup returns CDR1 SGHRS and CDR2 YFSETQ. CDR3 nucleotides: TGCGCCAGCAGCGTGACAGGAGGTGGGAACACTGAAGCTTTCTTT. Protein sequence: CASSVTGGGNTEAFF. The entire variable domain, with the rest obtained from reference TRBV5-1 and TRBJ1-1, is as follows: KAGVTQTPRYLIKTRGQQVTLSCSPISGHRSVSWYQQTPGQGLQFLFEYFSETQRNKGNFPGRFSGRQFSNSRSEMNVSTLELGDSALYLCASSVTGGGNTEAFFGQGTRLTVV.

This chain connects TRBV5-4 to TRBJ2-2, with 9 bases matching TRBD2. Looked up from germline, CDR1 is SGHNT and CDR2 is YYREEE (reference sequence). V shed 2 bases and J 4 bases; nucleotides not matched to a gene: 3. The CDR3 runs 15 residues. This CDR3 reads CASSFSGGGTGELFF. DNA of the CDR3: TGTGCCAGCAGCTTTAGCGGGGGTGGCACCGGGGAGCTGTTTTTT. Filled out from reference TRBV5-4 and TRBJ2-2, the complete variable domain reads ETGVTQSPTHLIKTRGQQVTLRCSSQSGHNTVSWYQQALGQGPQFIFQYYREEENGRGNFPPRFSGLQFPNYSSELNVNALELDDSALYLCASSFSGGGTGELFFGEGSRLTVL.

V and J are TRBV10-3 and TRBJ1-1; D not resolved. The CDR3 is 12 residues long. Trimming removed 4 bases at V and 4 bases at J, with 7 bases between. CDR1 and CDR2 (germline): ENHRY, SYGVKD. The CDR3 DNA is TGTGCCATCAGTGCTAAGGGCACTGAAGCTTTCTTT. Translation: CAISAKGTEAFF.

The chain is built from TRBV5-1 and TRBJ2-2, with D tentatively TRBD1 (6 bases). The V and J ends lost 4 bases and 6 bases respectively, with 16 bases between them. The CDR3 totals 15 residues. In germline, CDR1 is SGHRS, CDR2 YFSETQ. CDR3 nucleotide sequence: TGCGCCAGCAGCCGAACTTACTCAGGGGCCGGGGAGCTGTTTTTT. Translation: CASSRTYSGAGELFF.

This sequence joins TRBV5-1 and TRBJ1-2; 9 nucleotides match TRBD1. This CDR3 spans 16 amino acids. V shed 5 bases and J 1 base; nucleotides not matched to a gene: 9. Per germline, CDR1 SGHRS and CDR2 YFSETQ. CDR3 residues: CASSGDRGGFNYGYTF. The CDR3 bases are TGCGCCAGCAGTGGAGACAGGGGGGGATTTAACTATGGCTACACCTTC. Full variable domain (rest looked up from reference TRBV5-1 and TRBJ1-2): KAGVTQTPRYLIKTRGQQVTLSCSPISGHRSVSWYQQTPGQGLQFLFEYFSETQRNKGNFPGRFSGRQFSNSRSEMNVSTLELGDSALYLCASSGDRGGFNYGYTFGSGTRLTVV.

This clone has just a few counts. The chain links TRBV5-4 to TRBJ2-1; D gene uncertain. Germline CDR1 is SGHNT and CDR2 is YYREEE (reference sequence). This CDR3 region has 16 residues. With 1 base removed from V and 8 bases from J, the gap between germline ends came to 19 bases. The DNA of the CDR3 is TGTGCCAGCAGCTTGAAGTCGGGCCCACTTCCCCATGAGCAGTTCTTC. This sequence encodes CASSLKSGPLPHEQFF.

This clone has only a few counts. The V and J genes are TRBV2 and TRBJ2-7; 7 bases are shared with TRBD2. Germline loops: CDR1 SNHLY, CDR2 FYNNEI. The junction had 11 bases not matched to a gene; V was cut back by 8 bases and J by 7 bases. The CDR3 length is 13 residues. CDR3: CASLMGLSGEQYF. The DNA of the CDR3 is TGTGCCAGCCTAATGGGACTATCTGGGGAGCAGTACTTC.

This rearrangement joins TRBV4-1 to TRBJ2-7; D gene unclear. Deletions cut 1 base from V and 3 bases from J, with 13 bases between. The CDR3 extends over 15 amino acids. In germline, CDR1 is MGHRA, CDR2 YSYEKL. The CDR3 sequence: CASSQVAGRDYEQYF. CDR3 sequence (DNA): TGCGCCAGCAGCCAAGTAGCAGGCCGAGACTACGAGCAGTACTTC.

Worth noting for this clone: Within the sample, other DNA sequences also encode this same CDR3. V usage is TRBV10-3 and J usage is TRBJ2-1, with TRBD2 matching over 7 bases. Germline-derived CDR1 and CDR2 are ENHRY and SYGVKD. V shed 0 bases and J 4 bases; nucleotides not matched to a gene: 9. The CDR3 is 17 amino acids. DNA of the CDR3: TGTGCCATCAGTGAGTCGCGGGCTAGCGGAGATTACAATGAGCAGTTCTTC. Its translation: CAISESRASGDYNEQFF.

The chain recombines TRBV19 with TRBJ2-7, with TRBD1 matching over 7 bases. From germline, CDR1 is LNHDA and CDR2 SQIVND (reference sequence). V shed 1 base, J shed 3 bases, and the junction held 6 bases outside the gene matches. This CDR3 is 15 amino acids long. CDR3 residues: CASSIGAGGGYEQYF. The CDR3 DNA reads TGTGCCAGTAGTATAGGGGCAGGGGGTGGCTACGAGCAGTACTTC. The entire variable domain, with the rest obtained from reference TRBV19 and TRBJ2-7, is as follows: DGGITQSPKYLFRKEGQNVTLSCEQNLNHDAMYWYRQDPGQGLRLIYYSQIVNDFQKGDIAEGYSVSREKKESFPLTVTSAQKNPTAFYLCASSIGAGGGYEQYFGPGTRLTVT.

The chain links TRBV2 to TRBJ2-5, with TRBD2 identical over 11 bases. CDR3 length: 15 amino acids. Germline loops: CDR1 SNHLY, CDR2 FYNNEI. V lost 5 bases to trimming and J lost 4 bases; unmatched junction nucleotides: 6. The CDR3 DNA reads TGTGCCAGCAGTCTAGATAGCGGGGGGGGAGAGACCCAGTACTTC. It codes for CASSLDSGGGETQYF.

CDR3 sequence (DNA): TGTGCCAGCAGCTTAGCACCCCCCAGTAGTCCGACCTACGAGCAGTACTTC. It translates to CASSLAPPSSPTYEQYF. The J gene is TRBJ2-7, the V gene TRBV7-6; no clear D. V lost 0 bases to trimming and J lost 2 bases, with 17 bases between them. Germline V gives CDR1 SGHVS, CDR2 FNYEAQ. The CDR3 sequence is 17 residues long.

CDR3 sequence (DNA): TGTGCCAGCAGTTTGAAGGGACAGGGGGCGTATGAGCAGTTCTTC. Translating gives CASSLKGQGAYEQFF. The genes are TRBV27 and TRBJ2-1, with TRBD1 matching over 12 bases. The ends lost 3 bases at V and 8 bases at J; junction bases unmatched: 5. CDR1 MNHEY and CDR2 SMNVEV come from the germline V gene (reference sequence). The CDR3 runs 15 residues.

The chain has TRBV2 and TRBJ2-1, with 7 bases that match TRBD2. Germline trimming cut 4 bases from V and 9 bases from J; bases unmatched to any gene: 6. This CDR3 comprises 13 residues. Germline assignment: CDR1 SNHLY and CDR2 FYNNEI. DNA of the CDR3: TGTGCCAGCAGTGGGACTAGTGGGGTTGAGCAGTTCTTC. Translation gives CASSGTSGVEQFF.

V usage is TRBV7-2 and J usage is TRBJ2-7, with a possible D match to TRBD2 (5 bases). The CDR3 length is 15 residues. CDR1 is SGHTA and CDR2 is FQGNSA in the germline V gene. Trimming removed 5 bases at V and 3 bases at J, with 17 bases between. The CDR3, as DNA: TGTGCCAGCAGCCGACGGACGCTGGGAGTCTACGAGCAGTACTTC. Its translation is CASSRRTLGVYEQYF.

This clone was recorded a few times. The chain couples TRBV19 to TRBJ1-5; possibly TRBD1 for D (6 bases). The CDR3 is 16 amino acids. The V gene's germline CDR1 is LNHDA and CDR2 SQIVND (reference sequence). Trimming pared 1 base from V and 4 bases from J, leaving 14 bases between. The CDR3 region is CASSIGVAGENQPQHF. The CDR3 DNA follows: TGTGCCAGTAGTATAGGCGTCGCAGGGGAGAATCAGCCCCAGCATTTT.

V gene TRBV1 combines with J gene TRBJ2-5; the D call of TRBD2 is as the table states it, not checked on the DNA. TRBV1 is designated a pseudogene. This CDR3 has 16 amino acids. Written as DNA, the CDR3 is TGCACCAGCAGCCAAGTTCGGCTAGACGACCAAGAGACCCAGTACTTC. This sequence encodes CTSSQVRLDDQETQYF.

This clone was counted only a few times. The chain links TRBV29-1 to TRBJ2-1; 10 bases agree with TRBD2. Unmatched junction bases numbered 9, after V lost 3 bases and J lost 7 bases. Per germline, CDR1 SQVTM and CDR2 ANQGSEA. The CDR3 is 15 residues long. CDR3 residues: CSVEGEAGGQNEQFF. As DNA, the CDR3 is TGCAGCGTTGAGGGAGAAGCGGGAGGGCAGAATGAGCAGTTCTTC.

V usage is TRBV5-1 and J usage is TRBJ2-5, with D perhaps TRBD2 (5 bases). The V and J ends lost 1 base and 5 bases respectively, with 12 bases between them. The length of the CDR3 is 14 residues. The germline CDR1 and CDR2 sequences are SGHRS and YFSETQ. CDR3 region: CASSLPTGLETQYF. Written as DNA, the CDR3 is TGCGCCAGCAGCTTGCCCACGGGGTTGGAGACCCAGTACTTC.